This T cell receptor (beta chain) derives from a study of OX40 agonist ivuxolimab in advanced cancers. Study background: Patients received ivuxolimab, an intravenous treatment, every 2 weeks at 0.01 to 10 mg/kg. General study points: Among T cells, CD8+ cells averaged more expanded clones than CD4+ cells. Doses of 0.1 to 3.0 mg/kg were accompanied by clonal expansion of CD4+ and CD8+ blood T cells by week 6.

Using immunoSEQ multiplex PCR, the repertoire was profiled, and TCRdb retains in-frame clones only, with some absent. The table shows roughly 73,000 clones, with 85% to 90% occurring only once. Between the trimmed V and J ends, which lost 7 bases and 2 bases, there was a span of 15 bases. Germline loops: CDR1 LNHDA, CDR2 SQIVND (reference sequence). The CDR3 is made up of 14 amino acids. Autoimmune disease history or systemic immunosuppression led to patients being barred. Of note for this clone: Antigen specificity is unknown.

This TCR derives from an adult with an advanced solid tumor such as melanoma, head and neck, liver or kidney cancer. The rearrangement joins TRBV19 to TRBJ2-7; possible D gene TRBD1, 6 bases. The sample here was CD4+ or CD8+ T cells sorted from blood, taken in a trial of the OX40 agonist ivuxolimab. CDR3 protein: CASKVQGKTYEQYF. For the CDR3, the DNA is TGTGCCAGTAAGGTGCAGGGGAAGACCTACGAGCAGTACTTC.